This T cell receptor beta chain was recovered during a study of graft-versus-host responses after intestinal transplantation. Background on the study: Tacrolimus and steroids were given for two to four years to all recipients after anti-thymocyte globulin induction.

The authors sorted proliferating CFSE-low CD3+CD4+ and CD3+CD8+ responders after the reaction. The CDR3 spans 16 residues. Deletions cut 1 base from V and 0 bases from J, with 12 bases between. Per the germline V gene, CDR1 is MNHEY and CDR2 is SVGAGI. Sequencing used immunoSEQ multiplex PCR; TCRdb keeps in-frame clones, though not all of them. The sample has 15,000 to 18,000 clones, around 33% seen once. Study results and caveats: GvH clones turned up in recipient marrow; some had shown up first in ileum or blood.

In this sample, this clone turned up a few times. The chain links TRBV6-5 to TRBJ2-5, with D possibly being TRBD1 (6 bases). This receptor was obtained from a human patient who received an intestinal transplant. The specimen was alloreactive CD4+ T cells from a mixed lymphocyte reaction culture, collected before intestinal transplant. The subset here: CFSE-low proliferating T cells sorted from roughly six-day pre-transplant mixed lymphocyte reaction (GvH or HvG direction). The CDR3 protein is CASSYLGQPYQETQYF. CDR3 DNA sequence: TGTGCCAGCAGTTACTTGGGACAACCGTACCAAGAGACCCAGTACTTC.